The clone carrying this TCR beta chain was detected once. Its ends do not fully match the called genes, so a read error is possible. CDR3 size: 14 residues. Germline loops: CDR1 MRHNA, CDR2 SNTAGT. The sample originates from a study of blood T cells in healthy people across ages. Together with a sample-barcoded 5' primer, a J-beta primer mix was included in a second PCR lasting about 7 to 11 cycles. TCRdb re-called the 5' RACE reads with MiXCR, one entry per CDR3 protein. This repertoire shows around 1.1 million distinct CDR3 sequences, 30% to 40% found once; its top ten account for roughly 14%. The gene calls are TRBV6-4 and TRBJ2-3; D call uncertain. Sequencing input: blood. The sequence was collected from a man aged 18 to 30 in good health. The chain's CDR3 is CAGSAMTTTDTQYF. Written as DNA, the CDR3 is TGTGCCGGCAGTGCCATGACAACCACAGATACGCAGTATTTT.